The source of this T cell receptor beta chain is a study of blood T cell repertoires in COVID-19. At the level of the study: Donors in the United States, Italy and Spain gave samples during acute or convalescent COVID-19. In each case, the material was cDNA or gDNA derived from T cells, B-cell-depleted T cells, or PBMCs.

In the original analysis: Estimation of nucleated cell counts was performed using reference gene primer amplification. Method: immunoSEQ multiplex PCR; TCRdb's copy keeps in-frame clones and lacks some. D and trimming come from the DNA, and the V and J calls and clone size come from that table. This table has 70,000 to 90,000 clones, roughly 86% appearing once. The CDR3 runs to 15 residues. Germline V gene lookup returns CDR1 SGHTA and CDR2 FQGNSA. The V gene end was trimmed by 4 bases and the J gene end by 3 bases; junction bases not matched to a gene: 6. The sequenced sample was peripheral blood. This clonotype was obtained from a man aged 45-60 years with active COVID-19. V is TRBV7-2 and J is TRBJ2-1; 7 bases line up with TRBD2. The CDR3 DNA reads TGTGCCAGCAGCTCGAACGGCGGGGGCTACAATGAGCAGTTCTTC. Amino acid sequence: CASSSNGGGYNEQFF.